This TCR beta chain was observed in a study of Siglec-9 on CD8 T cells in melanoma (dated by TCRdb to between 2018 and 2021). For context, the study as a whole: Siglec-9 expression on CD8+ T cells and the role of Siglec-9 in regulating T cells in the melanoma tumor microenvironment were investigated in the study.

As to this clone: What antigen it recognizes has not been identified. Per-base qualities were not stored, and no clone one base away is much larger.

What the work shows at the level of the full study, not this receptor alone: An effector memory CD8+ T-cell subset that appeared to accumulate within melanoma tumors was reported to be marked and regulated by Siglec-9.

V was cut back by 0 bases and J by 9 bases, leaving a gap of 12 bases between them. CDR1 and CDR2 are read off the germline V gene as MNHEY and SVGAGI. Taken from cysteine to phenylalanine, the CDR3 has 15 residues. The read is trimmed to its CDR3 DNA, 45 bases read in frame from base 1. Preparation of the library involved the immunoSEQ multiplex PCR assay. The clones in this table, taken by TCRdb from immuneACCESS, are in-frame only. Not every clone is retained; where verified, under half of the shortfall comes from an unresolved V gene, and the cause of the rest is unknown. The sample data list about 36,000 clones, and about 86% of these were observed just once. Under 2% of the sample goes to the ten largest clones.

This sequence originates from a human donor in good health. Recombination joined TRBV6-5 with TRBJ1-6, with TRBD1 tentatively as D gene (6 bases match). The material sequenced was Siglec-9- CD8+ T cells sorted from blood. The cell subset or site label here, explained by the study, means: CD8 T cells lacking Siglec-9. The nucleotides are TGTGCCAGCAGTTACTCCAGGGGCGGAAGTTCACCCCTCCACTTT. Translated, this gives CASSYSRGGSSPLHF.